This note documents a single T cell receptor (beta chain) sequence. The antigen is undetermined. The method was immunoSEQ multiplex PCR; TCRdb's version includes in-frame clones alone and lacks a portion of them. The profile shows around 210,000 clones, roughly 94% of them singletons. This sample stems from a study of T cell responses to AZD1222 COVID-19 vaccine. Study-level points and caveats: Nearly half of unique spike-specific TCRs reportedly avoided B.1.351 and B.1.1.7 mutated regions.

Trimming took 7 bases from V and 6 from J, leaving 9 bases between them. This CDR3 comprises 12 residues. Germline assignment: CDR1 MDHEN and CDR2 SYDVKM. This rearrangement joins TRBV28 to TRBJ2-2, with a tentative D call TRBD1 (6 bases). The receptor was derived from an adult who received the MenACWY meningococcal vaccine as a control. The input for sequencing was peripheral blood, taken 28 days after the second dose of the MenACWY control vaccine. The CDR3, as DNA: TGTGCCAGCACCAACAGGGCCGGGGAGCTGTTTTTT. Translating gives CASTNRAGELFF.